The 17 T cell receptor beta chains presented below share a single source sample, sequenced in a study of blood T cell repertoires in COVID-19. Using immunoSEQ multiplex PCR, the repertoire was profiled, and TCRdb retains in-frame clones only, with some absent. Seen here are about 150,000 clones, about 86% observed once, and the top ten hold about 19%. Sequences were obtained from peripheral blood. The receptors were sampled from a woman aged 70 to 79 who had recovered from COVID-19.

The chain carries TRBV6-5 and TRBJ2-7, with D maybe TRBD1 (5 bases). Germline CDR1 and CDR2: MNHEY and SVGAGI. CDR3 length: 14 residues. With 5 bases removed from V and 4 bases from J, the gap between germline ends came to 15 bases. Here the CDR3 reads CASSRAGPLYEQYF. The CDR3 DNA sequence: TGTGCCAGCAGTCGGGCAGGGCCCTTGTACGAGCAGTACTTC.

The V call is TRBV4-1, the J call TRBJ1-5, with TRBD1 as a possible D gene (5 bases). This CDR3 contains 16 residues. V lost 4 bases, J lost 4 bases, and 17 bases lay in between. CDR1 and CDR2 from the germline V gene are MGHRA and YSYEKL. The CDR3 protein is CASSLHFGGWNQPQHF. Here the CDR3 DNA reads TGCGCCAGCAGCCTCCATTTCGGGGGTTGGAATCAGCCCCAGCATTTT.

The rearrangement joins TRBV9 to TRBJ1-2, with 9 bases matching TRBD1. The trim removed 4 bases at V and 8 bases at J, leaving 9 bases unmatched. Germline-derived CDR1 and CDR2 are SGDLS and YYNGEE. This CDR3 comprises 14 residues. The DNA of the CDR3 is TGTGCCAGCAGCCCGGGACAGGGCACGGGCGGCTACACCTTC. It translates to CASSPGQGTGGYTF.

This rearrangement joins TRBV9 to TRBJ2-3; TRBD1 might be the D (5 bases). V dropped 0 bases and J dropped 3 bases, with 11 bases sitting between them. This CDR3 contains 15 residues. Germline CDR1 reads SGDLS; CDR2 reads YYNGEE. The CDR3 loop reads CASSVDSGWTDTQYF. Here the CDR3 DNA reads TGTGCCAGCAGCGTAGATTCAGGGTGGACAGATACGCAGTATTTT.

The chain links TRBV30 to TRBJ2-7; 9 bases are shared with TRBD1. The trim removed 3 bases at V and 3 bases at J, leaving 15 bases unmatched. Per germline, CDR1 GTSNPN and CDR2 SVGIG (reference sequence). The CDR3 covers 17 residues. The CDR3, as DNA: TGTGCCTGGAGAGTTAGACAGGGGGGTATGTTCGACTACGAGCAGTACTTC. It yields the protein CAWRVRQGGMFDYEQYF.

V and J are TRBV5-1 and TRBJ1-4; possible D gene TRBD1, 5 bases. This CDR3 has 13 residues. CDR1 is SGHRS and CDR2 is YFSETQ in the germline V gene. Trimming pared 0 bases from V and 8 bases from J, leaving 8 bases between. Here the CDR3 reads CASSLGGVEKLFF. The CDR3 region has the DNA TGCGCCAGCAGCTTGGGGGGCGTGGAAAAACTGTTTTTT.

This clone has just one count. J is TRBJ1-6 and V is TRBV3-1 (or the pseudogene TRBV3-2); TRBD1 is a possible D gene (5 bases). With 4 bases removed from V and 11 bases from J, the gap between germline ends came to 9 bases. Germline-derived CDR1 and CDR2 are LGHDT and YNNKEL (reference sequence). CDR3 length: 12 residues. CDR3 loop: CASSPTGAPLHF. The CDR3 DNA reads as TGTGCCAGCAGCCCCACGGGGGCACCCCTCCACTTT.

Written as DNA, the CDR3 is TGTGCCAGCAGCCAAGGCAAGGGGGGGGTCCGTCAGCCCCAGCATTTT. It encodes CASSQGKGGVRQPQHF. The gene calls are TRBV3-1 (or the pseudogene TRBV3-2) and TRBJ1-5; the D gene is possibly TRBD1 (6 bases). With 1 base removed from V and 6 bases from J, the gap between germline ends came to 16 bases. CDR3 length: 16 residues. CDR1 and CDR2 from the germline V gene are LGHDT and YNNKEL (reference sequence).

This rearrangement joins TRBV5-1 to TRBJ1-1; tentatively, D is TRBD1 (6 bases). From germline, CDR1 is SGHRS and CDR2 YFSETQ. The ends were cut back, 5 bases at V and 1 base at J, with 9 bases in the middle. This CDR3 has 13 amino acids. The CDR3, as DNA: TGCGCCAGCAGGCCAGGGGAGAACACTGAAGCTTTCTTT. This translates into CASRPGENTEAFF.

This chain uses TRBV6-2 or TRBV6-3 with TRBJ1-4, with D maybe TRBD1 (5 bases). The length of the CDR3 is 15 residues. V lost 6 bases and J 8 bases, leaving 19 bases between the germline ends. Germline assignment: CDR1 MNHEY and CDR2 SVGEGT. The CDR3 nucleotides read TGTGCCAGCAGCCCTCGGACCGGGGGACGGGAAAAACTGTTTTTT. It is translated as CASSPRTGGREKLFF.

The chain carries TRBV7-9 and TRBJ2-3; D is unclear. This CDR3 has 14 residues. V dropped 5 bases and J dropped 1 base, with 10 bases sitting between them. Germline CDR1 SEHNR, CDR2 FQNEAQ (reference sequence). CDR3 nucleotide sequence: TGTGCCAGCAGCCACCAGGTGGGCACAGATACGCAGTATTTT. This gives the protein CASSHQVGTDTQYF. Using reference TRBV7-9 and TRBJ2-3 for the parts outside the CDR3, the full variable domain is DTGVSQNPRHKITKRGQNVTFRCDPISEHNRLYWYRQTLGQGPEFLTYFQNEAQLEKSRLLSDRFSAERPKGSFSTLEIQRTEQGDSAMYLCASSHQVGTDTQYFGPGTRLTVL.

This clone has only a few counts. The V and J genes are TRBV7-8 and TRBJ2-5; 7 bases are shared with TRBD2. Trimming took 5 bases from V and 5 from J; bases not matched to a gene: 11. Germline V CDR1 and CDR2: SGHVS, FQNEAQ. This CDR3 has 15 amino acids. The CDR3 DNA is TGTGCCAGCAGCCGCCGGCTAGCGGAGGGGGAGACCCAGTACTTC. It translates to CASSRRLAEGETQYF.

This chain links TRBV30 with TRBJ2-1, with D unresolved. V gave up 3 bases and J gave up 7 bases, with 10 bases separating them. Germline lookup yields CDR1 GTSNPN and CDR2 SVGIG (reference sequence). The CDR3 is 12 amino acids. The CDR3, as DNA: TGTGCCTGGAGCCCTGGCGGTAATGAGCAGTTCTTC. It is translated as CAWSPGGNEQFF.

The V and J genes are TRBV12-3 or TRBV12-4 and TRBJ1-6; 8 positions match TRBD1. CDR3 length: 12 amino acids. V lost 6 bases and J lost 14; bases outside the gene matches: 6. In DNA, the CDR3 is TGTGCCAGCAGCCGACAGGGGTGGACCCTCCACTTT. Encoded protein: CASSRQGWTLHF.

This chain connects TRBV11-2 to TRBJ2-7; D might be TRBD1 (5 bases). This CDR3 region has 15 residues. The germline gives CDR1 SGHAT, CDR2 FQNNGV. Trimming took 3 bases from V and 3 from J, leaving 15 bases between them. DNA of the CDR3: TGTGCCAGCAGCTTCCCCACAGGAAGTCGCTACGAGCAGTACTTC. Protein: CASSFPTGSRYEQYF.

The rearrangement joins TRBV5-1 to TRBJ2-5; a possible D gene is TRBD1 (8 bases). The CDR3 covers 14 residues. Per germline, CDR1 SGHRS and CDR2 YFSETQ. With 2 bases removed from V and 4 bases from J, the gap between germline ends came to 12 bases. CDR3 DNA sequence: TGCGCCAGCAGCTTACAGGGGGGGCGAGAGACCCAGTACTTC. It codes for CASSLQGGRETQYF.

This rearrangement joins TRBV6-5 to TRBJ2-7; D not certain. Germline V gene lookup returns CDR1 MNHEY and CDR2 SVGAGI. This CDR3 has 12 amino acids. V was pared by 2 bases and J by 7 bases, with 9 bases between. Here the CDR3 DNA reads TGTGCCAGCAGTTACGGAGCCGGGGAGCAGTACTTC. Its protein is CASSYGAGEQYF.